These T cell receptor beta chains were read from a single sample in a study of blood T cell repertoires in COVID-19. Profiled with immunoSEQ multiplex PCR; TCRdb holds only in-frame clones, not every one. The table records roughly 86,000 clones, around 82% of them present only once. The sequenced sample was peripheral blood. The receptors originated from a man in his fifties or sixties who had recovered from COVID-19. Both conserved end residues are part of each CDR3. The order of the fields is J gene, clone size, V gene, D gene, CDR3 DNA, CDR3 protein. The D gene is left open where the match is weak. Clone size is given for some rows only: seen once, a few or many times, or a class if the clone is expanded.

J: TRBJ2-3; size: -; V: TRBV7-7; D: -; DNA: TGTGCTAGCAGCTTAGGACTATCCTCGGGGGCAGATACGCAGTATTTT; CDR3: CASSLGLSSGADTQYF
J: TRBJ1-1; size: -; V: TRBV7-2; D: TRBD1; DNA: TGTGCCAGCAGCTTAGGGGGACAGGGACGAGGTGAAGCTTTCTTT; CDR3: CASSLGGQGRGEAFF
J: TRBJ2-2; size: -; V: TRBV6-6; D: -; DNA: TGTGCCAGCAGTTACTCTCGGCCTAGTTTGGCCGGGGAGCTGTTTTTT; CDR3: CASSYSRPSLAGELFF
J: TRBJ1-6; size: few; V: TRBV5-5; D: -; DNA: TGTGCCAGCAGCTTGGCCAAGGCATTTCTGGGCAATTCACCCCTCCACTTT; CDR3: CASSLAKAFLGNSPLHF
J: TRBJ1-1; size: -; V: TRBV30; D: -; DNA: TGTGCCTGGATGAGTGGGGGCGACACTGAAGCTTTCTTT; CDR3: CAWMSGGDTEAFF
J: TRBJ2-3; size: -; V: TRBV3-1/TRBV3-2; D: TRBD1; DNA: TGTGCCAGCAGCCAAGTATGGACAGGGTCAGGAGATACGCAGTATTTT; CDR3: CASSQVWTGSGDTQYF
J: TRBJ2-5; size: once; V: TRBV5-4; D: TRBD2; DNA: TGTGCCAGCACCCCAGGGAGGGAGGGCGGAAAGACCCAGTACTTC; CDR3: CASTPGREGGKTQYF
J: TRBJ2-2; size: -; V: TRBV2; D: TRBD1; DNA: TGTGCCAGCAGTGAAGTGGGACAGGGGGAGCTGTTTTTT; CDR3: CASSEVGQGELFF
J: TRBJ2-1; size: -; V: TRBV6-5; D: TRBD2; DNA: TGTGCCAGCAGTTACACTAGCGGGGGCTACAATGAGCAGTTCTTC; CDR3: CASSYTSGGYNEQFF
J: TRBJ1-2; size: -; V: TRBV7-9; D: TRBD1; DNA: TGTGCCAGCCCCGGGACAGGGGTCTATGGCTACACCTTC; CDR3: CASPGTGVYGYTF
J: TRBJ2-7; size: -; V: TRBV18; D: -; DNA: TGTGCCAGCTCACGAGAGAGTACCTCCTACGAGCAGTACTTC; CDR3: CASSRESTSYEQYF
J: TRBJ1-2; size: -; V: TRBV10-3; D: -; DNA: TGTGCCATCAGTGAACTACCCCCCTATGGCTACACCTTC; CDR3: CAISELPPYGYTF
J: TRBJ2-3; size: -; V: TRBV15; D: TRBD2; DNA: TGTGCCACCAGCAGTAGCGGGAGGGTAAGCACAGATACGCAGTATTTT; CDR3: CATSSSGRVSTDTQYF
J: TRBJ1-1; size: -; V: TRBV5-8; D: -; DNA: TGTGCCAGCAGGAGACAGACCATGAACACTGAAGCTTTCTTT; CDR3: CASRRQTMNTEAFF
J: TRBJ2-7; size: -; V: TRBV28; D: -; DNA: TGTGCCAGCAGTTCCGGCGGGACCTACGAGCAGTACTTC; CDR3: CASSSGGTYEQYF
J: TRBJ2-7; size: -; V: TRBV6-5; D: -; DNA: TGTGCCAGCAGGCAACAGGACACCAGCTCCTACGAGCAGTACTTC; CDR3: CASRQQDTSSYEQYF
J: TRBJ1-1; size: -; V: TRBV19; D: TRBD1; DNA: TGTGCCAGTAGTATAAGTGGACAGGCGTCCGAGGAAGCTTTCTTT; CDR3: CASSISGQASEEAFF
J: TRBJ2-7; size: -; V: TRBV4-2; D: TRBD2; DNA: TGTGCCAGCAGCCAAGATGCGGTAGCGGGAGGCTACGAGCAGTACTTC; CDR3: CASSQDAVAGGYEQYF
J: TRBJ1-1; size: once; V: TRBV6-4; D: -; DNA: TGTGCCAGCAGTCCCAGTGGGCGCTTCACTGAAGCTTTCTTT; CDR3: CASSPSGRFTEAFF
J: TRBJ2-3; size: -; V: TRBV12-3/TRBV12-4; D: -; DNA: TGTGCCAGCAGTTTGAGGGGGGGAGATACGCAGTATTTT; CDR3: CASSLRGGDTQYF
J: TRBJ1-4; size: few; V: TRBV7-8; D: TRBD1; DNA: TGTGCCAGCAGCGCGGACAGGGGCCGGGCTAATGAAAAACTGTTTTTT; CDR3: CASSADRGRANEKLFF